The rows below give T cell receptor beta chains drawn from one sample of a study of T cell repertoires in cytomegalovirus infection. These TCRs' antigens remain unknown. TCRdb recomputed calls from the reads with MiXCR, one row per CDR3 protein. The sample records 80,000 or so distinct CDR3 sequences, 20% to 30% being singletons. The material was CD8+ T cells from cultured PBMCs, obtained from culture after CMV antigen stimulation. Receptor source: a human donor in good health (CMV status not recorded). Some clones in this sample may be carry-over from other donors' samples. CDR3s include the opening cysteine and the closing phenylalanine or tryptophan. A D gene is named only where the DNA matches it firmly. Rows may omit the clone size; those that give it use once, few, many or a size class.

v_gene: TRBV19
j_gene: TRBJ2-5
abundance: few
d_gene: NA
CDR3nt: TGTGCCAGTATGGGCGTCGGTGGGGCGGAGACCCAGTACTTC
CDR3aa: CASMGVGGAETQYF

v_gene: TRBV7-8
j_gene: TRBJ1-2
abundance: many
d_gene: NA
CDR3nt: TGTGCCAGCAGCTTGCGGGGCTGGGATCGTGGCTACACCTTC
CDR3aa: CASSLRGWDRGYTF

v_gene: TRBV27
j_gene: TRBJ2-1
abundance: few
d_gene: TRBD2
CDR3nt: TGTGCCAGCAGGAAGATGGATATAGCGGGATACAATGAGCAGTTCTTC
CDR3aa: CASRKMDIAGYNEQFF

v_gene: TRBV5-1
j_gene: TRBJ1-1
abundance: few
d_gene: NA
CDR3nt: TGCGCCAGCAGCTTGGTTTCGGGGCCCAACACTGAAGCTTTCTTT
CDR3aa: CASSLVSGPNTEAFF

v_gene: TRBV20-1
j_gene: TRBJ1-2
abundance: NA
d_gene: NA
CDR3nt: TGCAGTGCCTACCCCGTGGGGCTTAACTATGGCTACACCTTC
CDR3aa: CSAYPVGLNYGYTF

v_gene: TRBV19
j_gene: TRBJ1-5
abundance: many
d_gene: NA
CDR3nt: TGTGCCAGTAGTATCGTGGCAGCAGAAAATCAGCCCCAGCATTTT
CDR3aa: CASSIVAAENQPQHF

v_gene: TRBV4-3
j_gene: TRBJ2-7
abundance: few
d_gene: NA
CDR3nt: TGCGCCAGCAGCCAGGATTCGGCAGGTGGATCTTCCTACGAGCAGTACTTC
CDR3aa: CASSQDSAGGSSYEQYF

v_gene: TRBV7-9
j_gene: TRBJ2-7
abundance: few
d_gene: TRBD2
CDR3nt: TGTGCCAGCCGCCGGGGGGATTCTACCTACGAGCAGTACTTC
CDR3aa: CASRRGDSTYEQYF

v_gene: TRBV5-4
j_gene: TRBJ2-4
abundance: NA
d_gene: NA
CDR3nt: TGTGCCAGCAGCTTGGATGCGGGAAATGGCATTCAGTACTTC
CDR3aa: CASSLDAGNGIQYF

v_gene: TRBV2
j_gene: TRBJ2-7
abundance: few
d_gene: TRBD2
CDR3nt: TGTGCCAGCAGTGAACGGTCCGGGAGGAGGGCCTACGAGCAGTACTTC
CDR3aa: CASSERSGRRAYEQYF

v_gene: TRBV7-2
j_gene: TRBJ1-5
abundance: few
d_gene: TRBD1
CDR3nt: TGTGCCAGCAGCTTTGGACAGGGCACAAATCAGCCCCAGCATTTT
CDR3aa: CASSFGQGTNQPQHF

v_gene: TRBV6-2/TRBV6-3
j_gene: TRBJ2-7
abundance: few
d_gene: NA
CDR3nt: TGTGCCAGCAGTTACTCAAGGACAGCCTTCGGGCAGTACTTC
CDR3aa: CASSYSRTAFGQYF

v_gene: TRBV6-1
j_gene: TRBJ2-7
abundance: NA
d_gene: TRBD2
CDR3nt: TGTGCCAGCAGTTATTCCCGGACTAGCGGGGGGGCCGATGACGAGCAGTACTTC
CDR3aa: CASSYSRTSGGADDEQYF

v_gene: TRBV4-1
j_gene: TRBJ2-3
abundance: few
d_gene: TRBD1
CDR3nt: TGCGCCAGCAGCCAAGAATGGGACAGGGGGCAAGATACGCAGTATTTT
CDR3aa: CASSQEWDRGQDTQYF

v_gene: TRBV11-2
j_gene: TRBJ1-6
abundance: NA
d_gene: NA
CDR3nt: TGTGCCAGCAGCCTATACGGGACACAGAATTCACCCCTCCACTTT
CDR3aa: CASSLYGTQNSPLHF

v_gene: TRBV6-2/TRBV6-3
j_gene: TRBJ2-5
abundance: many
d_gene: TRBD2
CDR3nt: TGTGCCAGCAGTTATTCCGGGACTAGCGAGAGAGGGGACCAGTACTTC
CDR3aa: CASSYSGTSERGDQYF

v_gene: TRBV4-1
j_gene: TRBJ1-1
abundance: many
d_gene: NA
CDR3nt: TGCGCCAGCAGCCAACAGAGGGACCGTGGGGAAGCTTTCTTT
CDR3aa: CASSQQRDRGEAFF

v_gene: TRBV11-2
j_gene: TRBJ2-1
abundance: NA
d_gene: TRBD2
CDR3nt: TGTGCCAGCAGCTCCCAGGCAGCGGGAGGCTACAATGAGCAGTTCTTC
CDR3aa: CASSSQAAGGYNEQFF

v_gene: TRBV12-3/TRBV12-4
j_gene: TRBJ1-5
abundance: few
d_gene: NA
CDR3nt: TGTGCCAGCAGTTTGTCACTCCCTCAGCCCCAGCATTTT
CDR3aa: CASSLSLPQPQHF

v_gene: TRBV14
j_gene: TRBJ2-3
abundance: NA
d_gene: TRBD1
CDR3nt: TGTGCCAGCAGCCTAAGGACAGGGGGAACAGATACGCAGTATTTT
CDR3aa: CASSLRTGGTDTQYF

v_gene: TRBV5-1
j_gene: TRBJ1-2
abundance: few
d_gene: NA
CDR3nt: TGCGCCAGCAGCCGGGAAGAAGAAAGCTATGGCTACACCTTC
CDR3aa: CASSREEESYGYTF

v_gene: TRBV7-9
j_gene: TRBJ1-1
abundance: NA
d_gene: NA
CDR3nt: TGTGCCAGCAGTAAGGGGGGGCCCACTGAAGCTTTCTTT
CDR3aa: CASSKGGPTEAFF

v_gene: TRBV7-9
j_gene: TRBJ2-1
abundance: NA
d_gene: TRBD2
CDR3nt: TGTGCCAGCAGCGGGAGGGCAGGGAGCTCCTACAATGAGCAGTTCTTC
CDR3aa: CASSGRAGSSYNEQFF

v_gene: TRBV19
j_gene: TRBJ1-5
abundance: many
d_gene: TRBD1
CDR3nt: TGTGCCAGTAGTATAAGGGGGCGCGACAATCAGCCCCAGCATTTT
CDR3aa: CASSIRGRDNQPQHF

v_gene: TRBV24-1
j_gene: TRBJ2-2
abundance: few
d_gene: NA
CDR3nt: TGTGCCACCAGTGCCACGTACACCGGGGAGCTGTTTTTT
CDR3aa: CATSATYTGELFF

v_gene: TRBV28
j_gene: TRBJ2-7
abundance: NA
d_gene: TRBD1
CDR3nt: TGTGCCAGCAGTGCCGGGACAGGGGGCTTCAGCTCCTACGAGCAGTACTTC
CDR3aa: CASSAGTGGFSSYEQYF

v_gene: TRBV27
j_gene: TRBJ2-7
abundance: NA
d_gene: TRBD2
CDR3nt: TGTGCCAGCAGCCTGACTAGCGGGACCGACGAGCAGTACTTC
CDR3aa: CASSLTSGTDEQYF

v_gene: TRBV7-9
j_gene: TRBJ1-2
abundance: NA
d_gene: NA
CDR3nt: TGTGCCAGCAGCTCGCAATCCGAACGATTTAACTATGGCTACACCTTC
CDR3aa: CASSSQSERFNYGYTF

v_gene: TRBV24-1
j_gene: TRBJ1-2
abundance: few
d_gene: NA
CDR3nt: TGTGCCACCAGTGGTCCGCTTGACTATGGCTACACCTTC
CDR3aa: CATSGPLDYGYTF

v_gene: TRBV4-1
j_gene: TRBJ1-5
abundance: NA
d_gene: NA
CDR3nt: TGCGCCAGCGGCCAAGATCTAACAGGGAACAAGCCCCAGCATTTT
CDR3aa: CASGQDLTGNKPQHF

v_gene: TRBV5-1
j_gene: TRBJ1-1
abundance: NA
d_gene: TRBD1
CDR3nt: TGCGCCAGCAGCTTCGACAGGGTCGGGACTGAAGCTTTCTTT
CDR3aa: CASSFDRVGTEAFF

v_gene: TRBV2
j_gene: TRBJ1-2
abundance: few
d_gene: NA
CDR3nt: TGTGCCAGCAGTCGCGGAGCTACTAACTATGGCTACACCTTC
CDR3aa: CASSRGATNYGYTF

v_gene: TRBV20-1
j_gene: TRBJ2-2
abundance: NA
d_gene: NA
CDR3nt: TGCAGTGCTAGTGGTGAAAACCCTGGGGAGCTGTTTTTT
CDR3aa: CSASGENPGELFF

v_gene: TRBV5-4
j_gene: TRBJ2-5
abundance: NA
d_gene: TRBD2
CDR3nt: TGTGCCAGCAGACCAATAGCGGGGGGGACATGGGAGACCCAGTACTTC
CDR3aa: CASRPIAGGTWETQYF

v_gene: TRBV7-2
j_gene: TRBJ2-3
abundance: many
d_gene: NA
CDR3nt: TGTGCCAGCAGCTTAATTGTGGGAAGCACAGGGCGCACAGATACGCAGTATTTT
CDR3aa: CASSLIVGSTGRTDTQYF

v_gene: TRBV7-9
j_gene: TRBJ2-1
abundance: many
d_gene: NA
CDR3nt: TGTGCCAGCAGCGTACCGGGTCCAGAGTTCTTC
CDR3aa: CASSVPGPEFF

v_gene: TRBV12-3/TRBV12-4
j_gene: TRBJ2-1
abundance: many
d_gene: NA
CDR3nt: TGTGCCAGCAGCCAAAGGGTGGGCAATGAGCAGTTCTTC
CDR3aa: CASSQRVGNEQFF

v_gene: TRBV6-6
j_gene: TRBJ1-5
abundance: few
d_gene: NA
CDR3nt: TGTGCCAGCAGGTCCGACAGTCAACGGAATCAGCCCCAGCATTTT
CDR3aa: CASRSDSQRNQPQHF

v_gene: TRBV10-2
j_gene: TRBJ2-7
abundance: few
d_gene: NA
CDR3nt: TGCGCCAGCAGCGAGGGGGGGGGCTCCTACGAGCAGTACTTC
CDR3aa: CASSEGGGSYEQYF